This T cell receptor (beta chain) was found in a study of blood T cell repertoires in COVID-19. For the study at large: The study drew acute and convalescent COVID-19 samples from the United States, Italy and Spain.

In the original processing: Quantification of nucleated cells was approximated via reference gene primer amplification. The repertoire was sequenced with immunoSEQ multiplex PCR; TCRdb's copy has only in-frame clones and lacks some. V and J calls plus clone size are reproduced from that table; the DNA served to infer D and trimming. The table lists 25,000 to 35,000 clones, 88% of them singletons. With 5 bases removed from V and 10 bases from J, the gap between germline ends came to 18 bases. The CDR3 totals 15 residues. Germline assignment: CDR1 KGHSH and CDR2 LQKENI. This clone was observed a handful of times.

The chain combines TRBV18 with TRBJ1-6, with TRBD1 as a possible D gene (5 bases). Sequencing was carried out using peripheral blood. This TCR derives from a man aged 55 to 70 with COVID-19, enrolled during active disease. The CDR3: CASSSGQISSSPLHF. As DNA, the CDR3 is TGTGCCAGCTCATCTGGACAAATAAGTTCGTCACCCCTCCACTTT.